The 3 T cell receptor beta chains listed next were all sequenced from one sample in a study of T cell repertoires in cytomegalovirus infection. TCRdb used MiXCR to reprocess the reads, holding one entry per CDR3 protein. The sample has over 250,000 distinct CDR3 sequences, roughly a fifth seen once. The antigens these receptors bind are not known. This specimen consisted of cultured PBMCs, obtained from culture after CMV antigen stimulation. The source is a human donor in good health (CMV status not recorded). Some clones in this sample may be carry-over from other donors' samples.

In its sample, this clonotype ranks as medium-sized. This sequence joins TRBV12-3 or TRBV12-4 and TRBJ1-2; no firm D call. V lost 2 bases and J lost 2, with 9 bases in between. The CDR3 sequence is 14 residues long. The CDR3 reads CASSLSSRNYGYTF. CDR3 bases: TGTGCCAGCAGTTTATCGTCCAGGAACTATGGCTACACCTTC.

In this sample, this clonotype turned up a few times. The chain joins TRBV5-4 to TRBJ1-2; 12 bases align to TRBD1. Germline V CDR1 and CDR2: SGHNT, YYREEE (reference sequence). The length of the CDR3 is 15 residues. With 6 bases clipped from V and 7 bases from J, the junction kept 10 bases outside the gene matches. The CDR3 DNA follows: TGTGCCAGCACCCATCAGGGACAGGGGGCGCGTGGCTACACCTTC. This codes for CASTHQGQGARGYTF.

There are a few counts of this clonotype. This chain links TRBV29-1 with TRBJ2-2, with D unresolved. Between the trimmed V and J ends, which lost 5 bases and 0 bases, there was a span of 7 bases. Germline CDR1 SQVTM, CDR2 ANQGSEA. The CDR3 spans 13 residues. The CDR3 loop reads CSVWTTNTGELFF. The CDR3 DNA is TGCAGCGTTTGGACCACGAACACCGGGGAGCTGTTTTTT.